The present TCR beta chain was sequenced within a study of shared clonotypes between healthy human individuals. Points from the study as a whole: Between several donors, naive CD4 clonotypes were shared at a level of approximately 5%.

The test was conducted at deep level. Data came from immunoSEQ multiplex PCR; TCRdb stores just in-frame clones and leaves some out. The sample has about 2 million clones, 85% to 95% seen once. Germline V gene lookup returns CDR1 SEHNR and CDR2 FQNEAQ (reference sequence). The CDR3 has 15 amino acids. V shed 0 bases and J shed 10 bases, with 13 bases lying between them. Remarks on this clone: Its antigen is not identified.

Naive CD8 cells comprised CD45RO-negative, CCR7-positively selected cells, excluding terminally differentiated effector memory CD45RA+ cells. The sequence derives from a young man in good health. This chain uses TRBV7-9 with TRBJ1-6; D perhaps matches TRBD1 (5 bases). The material sequenced was naive CD8+ T cells sorted from blood. CDR3: CASSLAGERGSPLHF. As DNA, the CDR3 is TGTGCCAGCAGCTTAGCGGGGGAGCGGGGGTCACCCCTCCACTTT.